This T cell receptor (beta chain) was sequenced in a study of breast tumors, draining lymph nodes, adjacent tissues. This clonotype was observed a few times. The antigen is unknown. A much larger clone lies a single base off, so this may be a read error. Findings and caveats of the study: Tumor repertoires ranked between lymph nodes and nontumor tissue in diversity, with V and J gene preferences. Data only fit, rather than demonstrated, lymph node origin of most tumor T cells. Data fit most tumor T cells coming from lymph node, expanding in tumor. Luminal-like breast cancer showed significantly greater tumor-nontumor repertoire similarity than basal-like breast cancer did.

TCRdb used MiXCR to reprocess the multiplex PCR reads, holding one entry per CDR3 protein. Altogether under 150,000 distinct CDR3 sequences are present, approximately 20% being singletons, with the ten largest covering roughly 3.5%. Axillary draining lymph nodes of breast cancer patients supplied the node samples. The origin of this receptor is a female donor with breast cancer. Some clones in this sample may be carry-over from other donors' samples. The sample was axillary lymph node tissue.

Here the CDR3 reads CAGSLAQGYNSPLHF. The CDR3 nucleotides read TGCGCCGGCAGCTTGGCACAGGGGTATAATTCACCCCTCCACTTT. The rearrangement uses TRBV5-1 and TRBJ1-6; 7 bases map to TRBD1. Germline values: CDR1 SGHRS, CDR2 YFSETQ. CDR3 size: 15 residues.